This T cell receptor (beta chain) was captured by sequencing in a study of blood T cell repertoires in COVID-19. Trimming took 4 bases from V and 0 from J, leaving 11 bases between them. CDR3 length: 15 amino acids. Germline CDR1 reads SGHNT; CDR2 reads YYREEE (reference sequence). Profiling relied on immunoSEQ multiplex PCR, and the TCRdb table lists in-frame clones only, not all of them. The data hold 500,000 to 600,000 clones, with around nine tenths observed a single time. Sequenced: peripheral blood. The receptor comes from a woman aged 45-59 years with COVID-19, enrolled during active disease. This sequence joins TRBV5-4 and TRBJ1-5; D perhaps matches TRBD1 (6 bases). In nucleotides, the CDR3 is TGTGCCAGCAGCCTGACAGGAGATAGCAATCAGCCCCAGCATTTT. Translation gives CASSLTGDSNQPQHF. The entire variable domain, with the rest obtained from reference TRBV5-4 and TRBJ1-5, is as follows: ETGVTQSPTHLIKTRGQQVTLRCSSQSGHNTVSWYQQALGQGPQFIFQYYREEENGRGNFPPRFSGLQFPNYSSELNVNALELDDSALYLCASSLTGDSNQPQHFGDGTRLSIL.